Below are 31 T cell receptor beta chains sequenced from a single sample in a study of T cell responses to AZD1222 COVID-19 vaccine. TCRdb's copy holds only in-frame clones and misses some; the assay was immunoSEQ multiplex PCR. The sample carries 150,000 to 200,000 clones, roughly 91% recorded once. The sequences come from peripheral blood, collected 28 days after the second AZD1222 dose. These receptor sequences come from an adult who received the AZD1222 COVID-19 vaccine.

The gene calls are TRBV6-5 and TRBJ1-2, with 8 bases aligning to TRBD1. In germline, CDR1 is MNHEY, CDR2 SVGAGI. Trimming removed 8 bases from V and 3 bases from J; junction bases left unmatched: 5. The CDR3 is 13 amino acids. The CDR3 is CASGETGDYGYTF. DNA of the CDR3: TGTGCCAGCGGAGAGACAGGGGACTATGGCTACACCTTC.

This clone has just one count. The CDR3 spells CASMRTGGSYTF. The CDR3 DNA follows: TGTGCCAGCATGAGGACAGGAGGAAGCTACACCTTC. J is TRBJ1-2 and V is TRBV6-5; TRBD1 matches at 7 bases. Germline CDR1 is MNHEY and CDR2 is SVGAGI. The V segment lost 7 bases and the J segment 9 bases; nucleotides outside the gene matches: 8. The CDR3 loop spans 12 amino acids.

CDR3 in amino acids: CSASLAGNAYEQYF. In DNA form, the CDR3 reads TGCAGTGCTAGTCTGGCGGGGAACGCATACGAGCAGTACTTC. The rearrangement uses TRBV20-1 and TRBJ2-7, with D perhaps matching TRBD2 (6 bases). The CDR3 length is 14 residues. The V end lost 3 bases, the J end lost 4 bases, and 16 bases lay between the germline ends. CDR1 is DFQATT, CDR2 SNEGSKA, per germline (reference sequence).

The rearrangement links TRBV5-1 to TRBJ2-5; 8 nucleotides match TRBD1. The ends lost 4 bases at V and 5 bases at J; junction bases unmatched: 13. The CDR3 is made up of 16 amino acids. The germline V gene has CDR1 SGHRS and CDR2 YFSETQ. The CDR3 loop is CASSGNGQGGGETQYF. DNA for the CDR3: TGCGCCAGCAGCGGAAACGGACAGGGTGGAGGGGAGACCCAGTACTTC.

The chain has TRBV30 and TRBJ1-3, with D perhaps matching TRBD1 (6 bases). V lost 6 bases, J lost 5 bases, and 20 bases lay in between. Germline CDR1 is GTSNPN and CDR2 is SVGIG (reference sequence). This CDR3 has 15 amino acids. The CDR3 loop reads CACAWGQPGRNTIYF. The CDR3 coding sequence is TGTGCCTGCGCCTGGGGGCAGCCGGGGCGAAACACCATATATTTT.

The chain uses TRBV28 and TRBJ2-1; 10 nucleotides match TRBD2. The CDR3 has 17 residues. Germline loops: CDR1 MDHEN, CDR2 SYDVKM. The V segment lost 5 bases and the J segment 7 bases; nucleotides outside the gene matches: 14. CDR3 sequence (DNA): TGTGCCAGCAGTCGAGTGACTAGCGGGTATCGTGAGAATGAGCAGTTCTTC. It translates to CASSRVTSGYRENEQFF.

The gene calls are TRBV19 and TRBJ1-5; D possibly corresponds to TRBD1 (6 bases). Per germline, CDR1 LNHDA and CDR2 SQIVND (reference sequence). This CDR3 is 16 amino acids long. The germline V and J ends were trimmed by 3 bases and 2 bases, with 14 bases remaining between them. CDR3 nucleotides: TGTGCCAGTAGTATCTGGGGGGCGGAAGGCAATCAGCCCCAGCATTTT. Translation: CASSIWGAEGNQPQHF.

The gene calls are TRBV7-2 and TRBJ2-7; D gene unclear. Germline CDR1 SGHTA, CDR2 FQGNSA. The length of the CDR3 is 11 residues. V was cut by 5 bases and J by 7 bases, with 9 bases left in between. The CDR3 protein is CASSPAGEQYF. CDR3 nucleotides: TGTGCCAGCAGCCCCGCTGGGGAGCAGTACTTC.

This clone has just one count. The rearrangement links TRBV30 to TRBJ1-6, with D possibly TRBD1 on 6 matching bases. CDR1 is GTSNPN, CDR2 SVGIG, per germline (reference sequence). V dropped 2 bases and J dropped 7 bases, with 15 bases sitting between them. The CDR3 runs to 15 residues. CDR3 DNA: TGTGCCTGGAGTTCAGGGGTACTAGGGAATTCACCCCTCCACTTT. Protein sequence: CAWSSGVLGNSPLHF.

The J gene is TRBJ2-5, the V gene TRBV11-2; tentative D call: TRBD2 (6 bases). Germline V lookup: CDR1 SGHAT, CDR2 FQNNGV. The CDR3 length is 15 residues. The V gene lost 3 bases and the J gene lost 2 bases, with 13 bases spanning the gap. The CDR3 bases are TGTGCCAGCAGCTTCGCACTCGGGACTCAAGAGACCCAGTACTTC. It yields the protein CASSFALGTQETQYF. The full variable domain, rest sourced from reference TRBV11-2 and TRBJ2-5, is EAGVAQSPRYKIIEKRQSVAFWCNPISGHATLYWYQQILGQGPKLLIQFQNNGVVDDSQLPKDRFSAERLKGVDSTLKIQPAKLEDSAVYLCASSFALGTQETQYFGPGTRLLVL.

This sequence joins TRBV27 and TRBJ2-7; TRBD2 matches 10 bases. There are 14 residues in the CDR3. V shed 6 bases, J shed 4 bases, and the junction held 6 bases outside the gene matches. Germline values: CDR1 MNHEY, CDR2 SMNVEV (reference sequence). The CDR3 loop reads CASSQRGGPYEQYF. The CDR3, as DNA: TGTGCCAGCAGCCAGCGGGGGGGCCCTTACGAGCAGTACTTC.

The V call is TRBV3-1 (or the pseudogene TRBV3-2), the J call TRBJ1-2, with TRBD1 identical over 8 bases. The CDR3 contains 15 residues. The germline V gene has CDR1 LGHDT and CDR2 YNNKEL (reference sequence). Trimming removed 3 bases from V and 4 bases from J; junction bases left unmatched: 7. CDR3 loop: CASSHSGTGVYGYTF. The CDR3 region has the DNA TGTGCCAGCAGCCACTCCGGGACAGGCGTCTATGGCTACACCTTC.

This chain joins TRBV18 and TRBJ2-1, with TRBD1 matching over 9 bases. CDR1 and CDR2 from the germline V gene are KGHSH and LQKENI. The V segment lost 2 bases and the J segment 7 bases; nucleotides outside the gene matches: 15. The CDR3 is 18 residues long. This chain's CDR3 is CASSPAGQGTLGTNEQFF. In DNA form, the CDR3 reads TGTGCCAGCTCACCAGCGGGACAGGGAACCCTAGGGACGAATGAGCAGTTCTTC.

This sequence joins TRBV2 and TRBJ2-7; 7 bases match TRBD2. Germline V gives CDR1 SNHLY, CDR2 FYNNEI. The CDR3 loop spans 14 amino acids. After removal of 4 bases from V and 2 bases from J, the junction contained 5 bases not matched to a gene. The chain's CDR3 is CASSGRTSPYEQYF. DNA of the CDR3: TGTGCCAGCAGTGGTAGGACTAGTCCCTACGAGCAGTACTTC.

V gene TRBV28 combines with J gene TRBJ2-2; D is ambiguous. This CDR3 is 12 amino acids long. V shed 5 bases and J shed 4 bases, with 5 bases lying between them. The germline CDR1 and CDR2 sequences are MDHEN and SYDVKM. CDR3 region: CASSQTTGELFF. In DNA, the CDR3 is TGTGCCAGCAGTCAGACCACCGGGGAGCTGTTTTTT.

V gene TRBV4-3 combines with J gene TRBJ1-2; TRBD1 is a possible D gene (6 bases). CDR1 LGHNA and CDR2 YSLEER come from the germline V gene. The CDR3 covers 15 residues. Trimming shortened V by 1 base and J by 3 bases, and 12 bases separated the two germline ends. The CDR3 DNA is TGCGCCAGCAGCCAAGGGGCAGGGGATGACTATGGCTACACCTTC. Its protein product is CASSQGAGDDYGYTF.

The rearrangement joins TRBV7-9 to TRBJ2-1; D not certain. The V and J ends lost 1 base and 5 bases respectively, with 12 bases between them. The CDR3 is 15 amino acids. Looked up from germline, CDR1 is SEHNR and CDR2 is FQNEAQ (reference sequence). The CDR3 sequence: CASSLVVSSNNEQFF. CDR3 sequence (DNA): TGTGCCAGCAGCTTAGTGGTGTCGAGTAACAATGAGCAGTTCTTC.

The chain combines TRBV28 with TRBJ1-1, with D uncertain. This CDR3 region has 11 residues. The V end was cut by 6 bases, the J end by 7 bases, with 9 bases between. Looked up from germline, CDR1 is MDHEN and CDR2 is SYDVKM. DNA for the CDR3: TGTGCCAGCAGCCAGCGGGATGAAGCTTTCTTT. Its protein is CASSQRDEAFF. Supplemented by reference TRBV28 and TRBJ1-1, the full variable domain reads DVKVTQSSRYLVKRTGEKVFLECVQDMDHENMFWYRQDPGLGLRLIYFSYDVKMKEKGDIPEGYSVSREKKERFSLILESASTNQTSMYLCASSQRDEAFFGQGTRLTVV.

The chain is built from TRBV4-2 and TRBJ2-6; D may match TRBD1 or TRBD2 (6 bases each). Between the trimmed V and J ends, which lost 4 bases and 4 bases, there was a span of 17 bases. This CDR3 spans 17 amino acids. Per the germline V gene, CDR1 is LGHNA and CDR2 is YNFKEQ. The CDR3 loop reads CASSPGASERGANVLTF. For the CDR3, the DNA is TGTGCCAGCAGCCCGGGGGCCTCCGAGAGGGGGGCCAACGTCCTGACTTTC.

This clone was recorded only once. The chain couples TRBV9 to TRBJ1-3, with D maybe TRBD1 (5 bases). The V end lost 0 bases, the J end lost 2 bases, and 9 bases lay between the germline ends. Germline V gene lookup returns CDR1 SGDLS and CDR2 YYNGEE. CDR3 length equals 15 residues. The CDR3 sequence is CASSVEGGAGNTIYF. The CDR3 nucleotides are TGTGCCAGCAGCGTAGAAGGAGGGGCTGGAAACACCATATATTTT.

This clone was detected once. The genes are TRBV19 and TRBJ2-5; perhaps D is TRBD1 or TRBD2 (5 bases each). V shed 5 bases and J shed 3 bases, with 16 bases lying between them. Looked up from germline, CDR1 is LNHDA and CDR2 is SQIVND (reference sequence). This CDR3 has 15 amino acids. CDR3 sequence (DNA): TGTGCCAGTAGTGGGTCAGGGACCGCGGAAGAGACCCAGTACTTC. Encoded protein: CASSGSGTAEETQYF.

CDR3 sequence (DNA): TGTGCCAGCAGCACCGGACAGGGGCTCTCTGGAAACACCATATATTTT. As protein: CASSTGQGLSGNTIYF. This rearrangement joins TRBV2 to TRBJ1-3; 9 bases agree with TRBD1. Unmatched junction bases numbered 6, after V lost 6 bases and J lost 0 bases. Germline V gives CDR1 SNHLY, CDR2 FYNNEI. The length of the CDR3 is 16 residues.

V gene TRBV28 combines with J gene TRBJ2-5, with 12 bases lining up with TRBD2. This CDR3 comprises 15 residues. The V and J ends lost 7 bases and 1 base, in that order; junction bases with no gene match: 4. From germline, CDR1 is MDHEN and CDR2 SYDVKM. The CDR3 protein is CASNPTSGGQETQYF. The DNA for the CDR3 is TGTGCCAGCAACCCGACTAGCGGGGGCCAAGAGACCCAGTACTTC.

The chain employs TRBV12-3 or TRBV12-4 and TRBJ1-4; 7 bases align to TRBD1. The V gene end was trimmed by 4 bases and the J gene end by 6 bases; junction bases not matched to a gene: 2. The CDR3 spans 13 residues. The CDR3 loop is CASSSGQDEKLFF. The CDR3 coding sequence is TGTGCCAGCAGTTCCGGACAGGATGAAAAACTGTTTTTT.

The chain links TRBV2 to TRBJ1-3; a possible D gene is TRBD1 (6 bases). There are 15 residues in the CDR3. Trimming left V 6 bases short and J 4 bases short, with 16 bases between. Germline V lookup: CDR1 SNHLY, CDR2 FYNNEI. The DNA of the CDR3 is TGTGCCAGCAGCGCCACAGGGTCCGTGGGAAACACCATATATTTT. It yields the protein CASSATGSVGNTIYF.

This clone occurred a few times. The chain links TRBV19 to TRBJ1-5; D ambiguous. Germline lookup yields CDR1 LNHDA and CDR2 SQIVND (reference sequence). Trimming pared 7 bases from V and 2 bases from J, leaving 12 bases between. The CDR3 has 14 residues. CDR3 amino acids: CASTPGNRNQPQHF. As DNA, the CDR3 is TGTGCCAGTACACCGGGGAACCGCAATCAGCCCCAGCATTTT.

This clone was observed a handful of times. The chain uses TRBV19 and TRBJ2-7, with 13 bases fitting TRBD2. Trimming at V came to 2 bases and at J to 5 bases, leaving 6 bases not matched to a gene. From germline, CDR1 is LNHDA and CDR2 SQIVND (reference sequence). The CDR3 contains 16 residues. Here the CDR3 DNA reads TGTGCCAGTAGTATATCGGGGACTAGCGGGACCAACGAGCAGTACTTC. Amino acid sequence: CASSISGTSGTNEQYF.

The chain recombines TRBV9 with TRBJ2-3; TRBD2 agrees at 9 bases. Germline lookup yields CDR1 SGDLS and CDR2 YYNGEE. There are 16 residues in the CDR3. Losses at the gene ends were 0 bases for V and 6 bases for J; bases not matched to a gene: 8. The CDR3 here is CASSVVFSGGGDTQYF. In nucleotides, the CDR3 is TGTGCCAGCAGCGTAGTGTTTAGCGGGGGAGGGGATACGCAGTATTTT. Looking up the rest from reference TRBV9 and TRBJ2-3 gives the full variable domain: DSGVTQTPKHLITATGQRVTLRCSPRSGDLSVYWYQQSLDQGLQFLIQYYNGEERAKGNILERFSAQQFPDLHSELNLSSLELGDSALYFCASSVVFSGGGDTQYFGPGTRLTVL.

CDR3 nucleotides: TGTGCCAACCATCGTAAAGGGGATCGATACGAGCAGTACTTC. As protein: CANHRKGDRYEQYF. This chain uses TRBV2 with TRBJ2-7, with D possibly being TRBD1 (5 bases). Germline values: CDR1 SNHLY, CDR2 FYNNEI. The CDR3 is made up of 14 amino acids. Trimming left V 10 bases short and J 4 bases short, with 20 bases between.

The chain has TRBV6-5 and TRBJ2-7, with 10 bases fitting TRBD1. Germline V gene lookup returns CDR1 MNHEY and CDR2 SVGAGI. V was clipped by 6 bases and J by 3 bases; unmatched bases: 8. The CDR3 sequence is 15 residues long. CDR3 loop: CASRGTGEVGYEQYF. The CDR3 region has the DNA TGTGCCAGCAGGGGGACAGGGGAGGTCGGCTACGAGCAGTACTTC.

This clone appeared a single time. V usage is TRBV28 and J usage is TRBJ1-2; D is unclear. In germline, CDR1 is MDHEN, CDR2 SYDVKM. The CDR3 runs to 13 residues. V lost 3 bases to trimming and J lost 3 bases, with 8 bases between them. CDR3 amino acids: CASSFEGHYGYTF. CDR3 sequence (DNA): TGTGCCAGCAGTTTCGAGGGCCACTATGGCTACACCTTC.